This T cell receptor beta chain emerged from a study of blood T cell repertoires in COVID-19. Unmatched junction bases numbered 17, after V lost 4 bases and J lost 0 bases. The germline V gene encodes CDR1 SGDLS and CDR2 YYNGEE. CDR3 length equals 21 residues. The repertoire was sequenced with immunoSEQ multiplex PCR; TCRdb's copy has only in-frame clones and lacks some. The table lists approximately 140,000 clones, 84% of them singletons. The clonotype originates from a human donor in a cohort sampled during active COVID-19. This chain uses TRBV9 with TRBJ1-3; 12 bases are shared with TRBD1. The specimen was peripheral blood. The CDR3: CASSPRDRGLSAGPSGNTIYF. The CDR3 bases are TGTGCCAGCAGCCCCCGGGACAGGGGGCTTTCTGCCGGTCCCTCTGGAAACACCATATATTTT.